The clone carrying this T cell receptor (beta chain) was seen a handful of times. The CDR3 sequence is 13 residues long. V was shortened by 2 bases and J by 4 bases, with 6 bases between the two germline ends. Germline V gene lookup returns CDR1 SGHTA and CDR2 FQGTGA. The data stem from a study of cytomegalovirus exposure and HLA in healthy donors. TCRdb keeps only in-frame clones here, not all; method: immunoSEQ multiplex PCR. The sample records 200,000 to 300,000 clones, roughly 84% being singletons. This chain joins TRBV7-3 and TRBJ1-5; D gene unclear. This sequence was found in a man aged 18 to 29 in good health and CMV-seropositive. Sequencing was carried out using PBMCs. The CDR3 DNA is TGTGCCAGCAGCTTAGGACTTAATCAGCCCCAGCATTTT. Translation gives CASSLGLNQPQHF.